Detailed here is one TCR beta chain. Over several immunoSEQ plates, each subset's genomic DNA was distributed in even portions. Clones were read by immunoSEQ multiplex PCR, and TCRdb kept only the in-frame ones, dropping some. The data hold around 2,100,000 clones, with just under 95% observed a single time. The sample comes from a study of shared clonotypes between healthy human individuals. At the level of the study: Each donor's CD4 naive and CD4 memory cells filled three plates apiece, CD8 naive two, and CD8 memory one.

Trimming removed 4 bases at V and 4 bases at J, with 13 bases between. Germline V CDR1 and CDR2: MNHEY, SMNVEV (reference sequence). CDR3 size: 14 residues. CD8 cells regarded as naive lacked CD45RO, were positively chosen for CCR7, and omitted terminally differentiated effector memory CD45RA+ cells. The rearrangement joins TRBV27 to TRBJ1-1, with TRBD1 as a possible D gene (5 bases). Sequenced: naive CD8+ T cells sorted from blood. The sequence derives from a young man in good health. CDR3 DNA sequence: TGTGCCAGCAGTTCCGCGGGGAGGGGCACTGAAGCTTTCTTT. This translates into CASSSAGRGTEAFF.